The source of this T cell receptor (beta chain) is a study of cytomegalovirus exposure and HLA in healthy donors. Study-level points and caveats: Testing in vitro showed a few CMV-associated chains specific for CMV antigens.

For this clone: The antigen remains unidentified.

The length of the CDR3 is 14 residues. Germline V lookup: CDR1 SNHLY, CDR2 FYNNEI. The ends were cut back, 5 bases at V and 5 bases at J, with 15 bases in the middle. PCR amplification relied on 60 Vbeta primers (plus 13 Jbeta primers). Sequenced by immunoSEQ multiplex PCR; TCRdb stores in-frame clones only, minus some. Found here are approximately 200,000 clones, just under 75% of them singletons; the top ten hold approximately 4.8%. The chain is built from TRBV2 and TRBJ2-5, with D tentatively TRBD2 (5 bases). Sequenced material: PBMCs. The TCR sequence derives from a man aged 25 to 45 in good health and CMV-seropositive. The CDR3 nucleotides are TGTGCCAGCAGTATTACCCGGACTGGGGAGACCCAGTACTTC. Its translation: CASSITRTGETQYF.